A single sample gave rise to the 6 T cell receptor beta chains below, sequenced in a study of identifying expanded T cells in peripheral blood. Sequencing was performed with immunoSEQ multiplex PCR; in TCRdb, only in-frame clones are kept and a portion is missing. The sample consists of tens of thousands of clones, 84% of them appearing once. The sequenced sample was blood. The receptors here all came from a person aged 18 to 75 in good health.

The chain joins TRBV4-1 to TRBJ2-1, with D uncertain. The ends were cut back, 0 bases at V and 7 bases at J, with 7 bases in the middle. This CDR3 region has 13 residues. Germline V gene data show CDR1 as MGHRA and CDR2 as YSYEKL. For the CDR3, the DNA is TGCGCCAGCAGCCAAGAAGAGTCAAATGAGCAGTTCTTC. This gives the protein CASSQEESNEQFF.

The chain links TRBV30 to TRBJ2-1; 7 positions agree with TRBD1. Germline lookup yields CDR1 GTSNPN and CDR2 SVGIG (reference sequence). V lost 3 bases to trimming and J lost 3 bases; unmatched junction nucleotides: 2. CDR3 length: 13 residues. Here the CDR3 reads CAWRQGSYNEQFF. The CDR3 bases are TGTGCCTGGAGACAGGGGAGCTACAATGAGCAGTTCTTC.

The chain recombines TRBV11-2 with TRBJ2-4; D could derive from TRBD1 or TRBD2 (5 bases each). Germline V gene lookup returns CDR1 SGHAT and CDR2 FQNNGV. Trimming removed 7 bases at V and 5 bases at J, with 12 bases between. This CDR3 contains 13 residues. The CDR3 region is CASNRGGENIQYF. The DNA for the CDR3 is TGTGCCAGCAACCGGGGCGGCGAAAACATTCAGTACTTC.

The chain employs TRBV5-1 and TRBJ2-7, with 7 bases fitting TRBD1. CDR1 SGHRS and CDR2 YFSETQ come from the germline V gene. The CDR3 has 17 residues. The J segment lost 4 bases and the V segment lost 0 bases, leaving 13 bases of the junction unmatched. CDR3 region: CASSLGPDRVRGYEQYF. The CDR3 DNA is TGCGCCAGCAGCTTGGGCCCCGACAGGGTCAGGGGTTACGAGCAGTACTTC.

The genes are TRBV18 and TRBJ1-1; unclear D gene. This CDR3 region has 15 residues. CDR1 and CDR2 from the germline V gene are KGHSH and LQKENI. V was trimmed by 0 bases and J by 1 base, leaving 9 bases between them. CDR3: CASSPPRVANTEAFF. The CDR3 DNA sequence: TGTGCCAGCTCACCACCCCGGGTAGCGAACACTGAAGCTTTCTTT.

The genes are TRBV6-4 and TRBJ2-2, with a possible D match to TRBD2 (6 bases). Germline CDR1 and CDR2: MRHNA and SNTAGT. The CDR3 is made up of 13 amino acids. Trimming removed 4 bases at V and 6 bases at J, with 9 bases between. In DNA, the CDR3 is TGTGCCAGCAGTGGGGAGGTCTCCGGGGAGCTGTTTTTT. This encodes CASSGEVSGELFF.